The 23 T cell receptor beta chains below were found in one sample sequenced in a study of glioma-infiltrating T cells after dendritic cell vaccination. Repertoires were generated with immunoSEQ multiplex PCR, while TCRdb's copy carries only in-frame clones and drops some. This sample yields about 82,000 clones, of which approximately 90% are seen a single time; 3.2% belongs to the top ten. The sequences come from blood, collected before dendritic cell vaccination. Receptors were obtained from a human donor with glioblastoma.

There are a few counts of this clone. The chain has TRBV5-1 and TRBJ1-1; TRBD1 matches at 8 bases. CDR1 is SGHRS and CDR2 is YFSETQ in the germline V gene. Trimming took 0 bases from V and 5 from J; bases not matched to a gene: 3. There are 14 residues in the CDR3. The CDR3 is CASSLEQGGTEAFF. The DNA of the CDR3 is TGCGCCAGCAGCTTGGAACAGGGGGGGACTGAAGCTTTCTTT.

V gene TRBV13 combines with J gene TRBJ2-7, with D tentatively TRBD1 (5 bases). CDR1 and CDR2 from the germline V gene are PRHDT and FYEKMQ (reference sequence). Trimming removed 3 bases from V and 2 bases from J, with 14 bases in between. The CDR3 has 15 amino acids. The CDR3 loop reads CASSFRRIGAYEQYF. CDR3 nucleotide sequence: TGTGCCAGCAGCTTCCGCAGAATAGGGGCCTACGAGCAGTACTTC. Complete variable domain (other parts from reference TRBV13 and TRBJ2-7): AAGVIQSPRHLIKEKRETATLKCYPIPRHDTVYWYQQGPGQDPQFLISFYEKMQSDKGSIPDRFSAQQFSDYHSELNMSSLELGDSALYFCASSFRRIGAYEQYFGPGTRLTVT.

The J gene is TRBJ1-2, the V gene TRBV27; 8 nucleotides agree with TRBD1. Germline CDR1 and CDR2: MNHEY and SMNVEV (reference sequence). V shed 7 bases, J shed 4 bases, and the junction held 14 bases outside the gene matches. The CDR3 consists of 16 residues. This CDR3 is CASNPGQEITGYGYTF. The CDR3 DNA reads TGTGCCAGCAATCCGGGACAGGAGATAACTGGCTATGGCTACACCTTC.

The chain recombines TRBV10-3 with TRBJ2-1, with a weak D call TRBD2 (6 bases). Trimming cost V 0 bases and J 8 bases, with 11 bases left between them. Germline CDR1 is ENHRY and CDR2 is SYGVKD. CDR3 length equals 14 residues. The CDR3 loop reads CAISESRTKDEQFF. For the CDR3, the DNA is TGTGCCATCAGTGAGTCTCGGACTAAAGATGAGCAGTTCTTC.

The chain uses TRBV2 and TRBJ2-2; TRBD1 agrees at 8 bases. The CDR3 has 13 amino acids. The germline gives CDR1 SNHLY, CDR2 FYNNEI. After removal of 8 bases from V and 4 bases from J, the junction contained 3 bases not matched to a gene. Written as DNA, the CDR3 is TGTGCCAGCGGGCAGGGGGCCACCGGGGAGCTGTTTTTT. This translates into CASGQGATGELFF.

The rearrangement links TRBV18 to TRBJ2-7, with D unresolved. The CDR3 contains 13 residues. V lost 3 bases to trimming and J lost 0 bases, with 6 bases between them. The germline V gene encodes CDR1 KGHSH and CDR2 LQKENI. The CDR3 is CASSPLGSYEQYF. CDR3 bases: TGTGCCAGCTCACCTCTCGGCTCCTACGAGCAGTACTTC. The full variable domain, completed using reference TRBV18 and TRBJ2-7, is NAGVMQNPRHLVRRRGQEARLRCSPMKGHSHVYWYRQLPEEGLKFMVYLQKENIIDESGMPKERFSAEFPKEGPSILRIQQVVRGDSAAYFCASSPLGSYEQYFGPGTRLTVT.

The CDR3: CAWSYRATIYGYTF. The CDR3, as DNA: TGTGCCTGGAGTTACAGGGCCACCATCTATGGCTACACCTTC. The rearrangement uses TRBV30 and TRBJ1-2, with D maybe TRBD1 (6 bases). Looked up from germline, CDR1 is GTSNPN and CDR2 is SVGIG (reference sequence). The CDR3 covers 14 residues. V was pared by 2 bases and J by 4 bases, with 14 bases between. Full variable domain (remainder filled in from reference TRBV30 and TRBJ1-2): SQTIHQWPATLVQPVGSPLSLECTVEGTSNPNLYWYRQAAGRGLQLLFYSVGIGQISSEVPQNLSASRPQDRQFILSSKKLLLSDSGFYLCAWSYRATIYGYTFGSGTRLTVV.

This sequence joins TRBV29-1 and TRBJ2-2, with D perhaps TRBD1 (5 bases). Germline V gene data show CDR1 as SQVTM and CDR2 as ANQGSEA. Trimming removed 4 bases at V and 7 bases at J, with 10 bases between. The CDR3 is made up of 12 amino acids. CDR3 amino acids: CSVVGLGGELFF. CDR3 bases: TGCAGCGTTGTGGGGCTCGGCGGGGAGCTGTTTTTT.

This chain joins TRBV4-1 and TRBJ1-2, with no clear D. In germline, CDR1 is MGHRA, CDR2 YSYEKL. The V and J ends lost 0 bases and 1 base respectively, with 9 bases between them. The CDR3 is 15 residues long. CDR3 DNA sequence: TGCGCCAGCAGCCAAGAGGTCACAGTTAACTATGGCTACACCTTC. Translating it yields CASSQEVTVNYGYTF.

The rearrangement uses TRBV5-4 and TRBJ1-3; 7 nucleotides align to TRBD1. This CDR3 has 15 residues. Germline loops: CDR1 SGHNT, CDR2 YYREEE (reference sequence). Trimming removed 4 bases from V and 4 bases from J; junction bases left unmatched: 8. CDR3 sequence: CASSHGTVLGNTIYF. The CDR3 coding sequence is TGTGCCAGCAGCCACGGGACAGTCCTCGGAAACACCATATATTTT.

The chain has TRBV6-6 and TRBJ2-7, with 9 bases identical to TRBD2. V lost 6 bases, J lost 3 bases, and 9 bases stayed unmatched. The CDR3 extends over 15 amino acids. CDR1 and CDR2 from the germline V gene are MNHNY and SVGAGI (reference sequence). The CDR3 DNA sequence: TGTGCCAGCAGCCCGCGGGAGGGCCCCGGCTACGAGCAGTACTTC. Protein: CASSPREGPGYEQYF.

This chain joins TRBV4-1 and TRBJ2-5; a possible D gene is TRBD2 (6 bases). Germline V gene sequence: CDR1 MGHRA, CDR2 YSYEKL. V lost 3 bases and J 5 bases, leaving 16 bases between the germline ends. The CDR3 totals 15 residues. CDR3 in DNA: TGCGCCAGCAGCCAGGAACGGGAGTGGATGGAGACCCAGTACTTC. Amino acids: CASSQEREWMETQYF.

The chain is built from TRBV27 and TRBJ2-7, with a weak D call TRBD2 (6 bases). CDR3 size: 14 residues. CDR1 is MNHEY, CDR2 SMNVEV, per germline (reference sequence). V shed 6 bases and J shed 8 bases, with 20 bases lying between them. CDR3 amino acids: CASRDHLGGEKQYF. For the CDR3, the DNA is TGTGCCAGCAGGGACCACCTCGGAGGGGAAAAGCAGTACTTC.

The chain uses TRBV5-4 and TRBJ2-7; maybe TRBD1 (5 bases). The CDR3 is 15 amino acids. CDR1 SGHNT and CDR2 YYREEE come from the germline V gene (reference sequence). With 4 bases removed from V and 0 bases from J, the gap between germline ends came to 14 bases. CDR3 residues: CASSHTGSSSYEQYF. CDR3 bases: TGTGCCAGCAGCCATACAGGATCGAGCTCCTACGAGCAGTACTTC.

V is TRBV4-1 and J is TRBJ2-6; 11 bases fit TRBD2. With 0 bases clipped from V and 0 bases from J, the junction kept 10 bases outside the gene matches. CDR1 and CDR2 from the germline V gene are MGHRA and YSYEKL. The CDR3 sequence is 21 residues long. The CDR3 DNA follows: TGCGCCAGCAGCCAAGACGTAAGGCAAACTAGCGGGAGCTCTGGGGCCAACGTCCTGACTTTC. It translates to CASSQDVRQTSGSSGANVLTF.

The V gene is TRBV6-5, the J gene TRBJ1-4, with a tentative D call TRBD1 (5 bases). The CDR3 extends over 15 amino acids. The V end lost 6 bases, the J end lost 4 bases, and 15 bases lay between the germline ends. Looked up from germline, CDR1 is MNHEY and CDR2 is SVGAGI. The DNA for the CDR3 is TGTGCCAGCAGCTGGGGACTGGGGGATAATGAAAAACTGTTTTTT. Its translation: CASSWGLGDNEKLFF.

The chain couples TRBV5-1 to TRBJ2-5; tentative D call: TRBD2 (5 bases). CDR1 is SGHRS and CDR2 is YFSETQ in the germline V gene. This CDR3 is 14 amino acids long. The V end was cut by 3 bases, the J end by 1 base, with 10 bases between. CDR3 nucleotides: TGCGCCAGCAGCTCCGGGGAGATCCAAGAGACCCAGTACTTC. Its protein is CASSSGEIQETQYF.

CDR3 in DNA: TGTGCCAGCAGTACCCGGACTAGCGTCGGCGCAGATACGCAGTATTTT. Amino acid sequence: CASSTRTSVGADTQYF. The gene calls are TRBV2 and TRBJ2-3; the match to TRBD2 covers 9 bases. J was trimmed by 4 bases and V by 5 bases; bases with no gene match: 10. CDR3 length equals 16 residues. Germline V gives CDR1 SNHLY, CDR2 FYNNEI.

The chain has TRBV5-1 and TRBJ1-2; D is possibly TRBD1 (6 bases). The CDR3 contains 17 residues. V lost 6 bases to trimming and J lost 3 bases, with 24 bases between them. CDR1 SGHRS and CDR2 YFSETQ come from the germline V gene. As DNA, the CDR3 is TGCGCCAGCAACCGGGACATCGATACTCTCGGTCACTATGGCTACACCTTC. It codes for CASNRDIDTLGHYGYTF.

This chain links TRBV7-8 with TRBJ2-7; 7 bases are shared with TRBD1. Germline V gene data show CDR1 as SGHVS and CDR2 as FQNEAQ. V trimming: 6 bases; J trimming: 0 bases; junction bases outside the gene matches: 5. The CDR3 covers 14 residues. CDR3 sequence reads: CASSEDRPSYEQYF. Here the CDR3 DNA reads TGTGCCAGCAGTGAGGACAGGCCCTCCTACGAGCAGTACTTC. Full variable domain (outside the CDR3, taken from reference TRBV7-8 and TRBJ2-7): GAGVSQSPRYKVAKRGQDVALRCDPISGHVSLFWYQQALGQGPEFLTYFQNEAQLDKSGLPSDRFFAERPEGSVSTLKIQRTQQEDSAVYLCASSEDRPSYEQYFGPGTRLTVT.

The chain couples TRBV7-2 to TRBJ2-3; 10 bases match TRBD2. The CDR3 runs to 16 residues. Germline V gives CDR1 SGHTA, CDR2 FQGNSA. J gave up 1 base and V 4 bases, and 5 bases lay outside the gene matches. Written as DNA, the CDR3 is TGTGCCAGCAGCTCGGGCCTAGCGGGGGGCACAGATACGCAGTATTTT. Its translation: CASSSGLAGGTDTQYF.

The chain joins TRBV7-9 to TRBJ2-3; D possibly corresponds to TRBD1 (6 bases). The CDR3 extends over 14 amino acids. V dropped 1 base and J dropped 3 bases, with 8 bases sitting between them. Per germline, CDR1 SEHNR and CDR2 FQNEAQ (reference sequence). The CDR3 spells CASSLGQVTDTQYF. In DNA form, the CDR3 reads TGTGCCAGCAGCTTAGGACAGGTTACAGATACGCAGTATTTT. Full variable domain (outside the CDR3, taken from reference TRBV7-9 and TRBJ2-3): DTGVSQNPRHKITKRGQNVTFRCDPISEHNRLYWYRQTLGQGPEFLTYFQNEAQLEKSRLLSDRFSAERPKGSFSTLEIQRTEQGDSAMYLCASSLGQVTDTQYFGPGTRLTVL.

CDR3: CASSGGKAFF. The CDR3 DNA reads as TGTGCCAGCAGCGGAGGGAAAGCTTTCTTT. V is TRBV25-1 and J is TRBJ1-1; D unresolved. CDR1 is MGHDK, CDR2 SYGVNS, per germline. V was trimmed by 6 bases and J by 9 bases, leaving 8 bases between them. This CDR3 has 10 amino acids.